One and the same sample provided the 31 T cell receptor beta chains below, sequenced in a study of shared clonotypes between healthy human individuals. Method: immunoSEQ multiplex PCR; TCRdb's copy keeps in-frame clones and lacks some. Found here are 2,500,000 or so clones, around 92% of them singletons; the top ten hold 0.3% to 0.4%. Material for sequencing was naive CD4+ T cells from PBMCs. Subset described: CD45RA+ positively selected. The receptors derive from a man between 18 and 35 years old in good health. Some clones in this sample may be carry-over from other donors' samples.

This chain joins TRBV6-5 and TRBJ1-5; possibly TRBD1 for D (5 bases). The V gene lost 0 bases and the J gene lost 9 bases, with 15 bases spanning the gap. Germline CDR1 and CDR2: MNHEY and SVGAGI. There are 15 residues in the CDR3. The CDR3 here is CASSYSQDRGWPQHF. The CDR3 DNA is TGTGCCAGCAGTTACTCGCAGGATCGGGGGTGGCCCCAGCATTTT.

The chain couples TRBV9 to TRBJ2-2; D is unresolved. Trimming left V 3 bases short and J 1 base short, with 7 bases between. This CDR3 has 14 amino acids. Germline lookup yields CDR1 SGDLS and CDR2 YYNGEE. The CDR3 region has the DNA TGTGCCAGCAGCGATCGCCGGAACACCGGGGAGCTGTTTTTT. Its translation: CASSDRRNTGELFF.

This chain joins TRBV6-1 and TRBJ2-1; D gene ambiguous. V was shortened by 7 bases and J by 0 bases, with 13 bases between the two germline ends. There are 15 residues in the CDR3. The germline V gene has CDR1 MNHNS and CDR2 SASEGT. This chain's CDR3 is CASISPTRSYNEQFF. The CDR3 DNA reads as TGTGCCAGCATTTCCCCTACCCGCTCCTACAATGAGCAGTTCTTC.

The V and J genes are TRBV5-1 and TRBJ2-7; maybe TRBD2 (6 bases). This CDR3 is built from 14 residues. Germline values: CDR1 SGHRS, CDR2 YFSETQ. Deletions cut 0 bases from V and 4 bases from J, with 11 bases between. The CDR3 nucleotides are TGCGCCAGCAGCTTGGGACCGGGGACTTACGAGCAGTACTTC. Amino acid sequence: CASSLGPGTYEQYF.

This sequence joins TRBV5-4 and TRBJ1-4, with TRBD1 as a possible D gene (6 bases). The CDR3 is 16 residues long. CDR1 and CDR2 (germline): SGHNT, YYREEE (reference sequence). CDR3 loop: CASLCFLLGADEKLFF. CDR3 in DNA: TGTGCTAGTCTATGTTTCCTCCTGGGGGCGGACGAAAAACTGTTTTTT.

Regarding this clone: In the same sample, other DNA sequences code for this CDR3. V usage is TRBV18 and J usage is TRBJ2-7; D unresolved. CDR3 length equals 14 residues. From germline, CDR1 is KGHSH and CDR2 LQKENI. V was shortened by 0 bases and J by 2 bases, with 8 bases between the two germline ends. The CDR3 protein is CASSPPSRPYEQYF. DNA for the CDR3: TGTGCCAGCTCACCACCGTCCAGACCCTACGAGCAGTACTTC. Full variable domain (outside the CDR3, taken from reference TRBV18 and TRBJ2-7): NAGVMQNPRHLVRRRGQEARLRCSPMKGHSHVYWYRQLPEEGLKFMVYLQKENIIDESGMPKERFSAEFPKEGPSILRIQQVVRGDSAAYFCASSPPSRPYEQYFGPGTRLTVT.

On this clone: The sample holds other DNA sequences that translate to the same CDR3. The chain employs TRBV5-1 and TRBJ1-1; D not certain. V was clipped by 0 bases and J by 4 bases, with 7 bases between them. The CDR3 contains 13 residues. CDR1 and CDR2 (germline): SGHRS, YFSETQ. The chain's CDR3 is CASSLADRTEAFF. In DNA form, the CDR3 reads TGCGCCAGCAGCTTGGCGGACCGCACTGAAGCTTTCTTT.

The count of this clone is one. The CDR3 DNA follows: TGTGCCAGCAGCTCCACGACTAGCTCCTACGAGCAGTACTTC. This translates into CASSSTTSSYEQYF. The chain carries TRBV7-9 and TRBJ2-7; perhaps TRBD2 as D (6 bases). Germline V gives CDR1 SEHNR, CDR2 FQNEAQ (reference sequence). Trimming took off 4 bases at V and 0 bases at J, with 10 bases between the two ends. The CDR3 is 14 residues long. Full variable domain (rest looked up from reference TRBV7-9 and TRBJ2-7): DTGVSQNPRHKITKRGQNVTFRCDPISEHNRLYWYRQTLGQGPEFLTYFQNEAQLEKSRLLSDRFSAERPKGSFSTLEIQRTEQGDSAMYLCASSSTTSSYEQYFGPGTRLTVT.

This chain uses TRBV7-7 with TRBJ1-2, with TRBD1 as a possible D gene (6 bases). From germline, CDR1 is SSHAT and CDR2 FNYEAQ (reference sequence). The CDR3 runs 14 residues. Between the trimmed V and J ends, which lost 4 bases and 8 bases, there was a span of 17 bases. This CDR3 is CASSSHSGVLGYTF. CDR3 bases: TGTGCCAGCAGCTCCCATTCAGGGGTTCTGGGCTACACCTTC.

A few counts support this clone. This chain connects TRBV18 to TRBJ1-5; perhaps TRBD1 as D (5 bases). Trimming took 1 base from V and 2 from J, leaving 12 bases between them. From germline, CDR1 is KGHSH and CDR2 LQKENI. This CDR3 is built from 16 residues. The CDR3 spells CASSPRGAVGNQPQHF. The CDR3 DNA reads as TGTGCCAGCTCACCACGAGGGGCTGTTGGCAATCAGCCCCAGCATTTT.

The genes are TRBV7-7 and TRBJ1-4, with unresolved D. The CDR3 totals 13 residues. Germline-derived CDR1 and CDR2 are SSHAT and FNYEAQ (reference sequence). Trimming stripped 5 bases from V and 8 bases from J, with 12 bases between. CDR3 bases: TGTGCCAGCAGCGAGTTCGACGGCGAAAAACTGTTTTTT. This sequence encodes CASSEFDGEKLFF.

The CDR3 spells CASSHYTGGKYQPQHF. The CDR3 coding sequence is TGTGCCAGCAGTCACTACACAGGGGGGAAGTATCAGCCCCAGCATTTT. The J gene is TRBJ1-5, the V gene TRBV28, with 8 bases fitting TRBD1. With V trimmed by 5 bases and J by 5 bases, 11 bases remained unmatched. The CDR3 contains 16 residues. Germline-derived CDR1 and CDR2 are MDHEN and SYDVKM.

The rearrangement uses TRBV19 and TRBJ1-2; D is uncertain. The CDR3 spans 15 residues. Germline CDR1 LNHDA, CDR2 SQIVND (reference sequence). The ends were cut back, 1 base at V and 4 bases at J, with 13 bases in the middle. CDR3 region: CASSIVTGSSYGYTF. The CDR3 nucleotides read TGTGCCAGTAGTATAGTTACGGGTTCTAGCTATGGCTACACCTTC. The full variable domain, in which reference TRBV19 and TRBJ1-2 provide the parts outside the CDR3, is DGGITQSPKYLFRKEGQNVTLSCEQNLNHDAMYWYRQDPGQGLRLIYYSQIVNDFQKGDIAEGYSVSREKKESFPLTVTSAQKNPTAFYLCASSIVTGSSYGYTFGSGTRLTVV.

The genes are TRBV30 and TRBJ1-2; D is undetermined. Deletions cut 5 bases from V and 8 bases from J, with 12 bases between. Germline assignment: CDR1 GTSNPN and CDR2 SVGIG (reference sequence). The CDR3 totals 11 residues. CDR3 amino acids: CAWATELGYTF. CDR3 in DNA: TGTGCCTGGGCCACGGAGTTGGGCTACACCTTC.

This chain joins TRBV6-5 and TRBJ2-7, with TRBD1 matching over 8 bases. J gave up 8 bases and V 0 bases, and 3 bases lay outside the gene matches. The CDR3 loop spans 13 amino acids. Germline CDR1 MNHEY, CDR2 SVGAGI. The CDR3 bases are TGTGCCAGCAGTTACTCGACAGGGGCCAAGCAGTACTTC. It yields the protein CASSYSTGAKQYF.

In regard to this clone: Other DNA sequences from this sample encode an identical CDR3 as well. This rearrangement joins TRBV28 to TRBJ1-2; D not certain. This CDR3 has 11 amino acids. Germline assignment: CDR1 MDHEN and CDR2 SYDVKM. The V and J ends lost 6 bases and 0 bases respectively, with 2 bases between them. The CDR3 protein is CASRANYGYTF. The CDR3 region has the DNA TGTGCCAGCAGAGCTAACTATGGCTACACCTTC.

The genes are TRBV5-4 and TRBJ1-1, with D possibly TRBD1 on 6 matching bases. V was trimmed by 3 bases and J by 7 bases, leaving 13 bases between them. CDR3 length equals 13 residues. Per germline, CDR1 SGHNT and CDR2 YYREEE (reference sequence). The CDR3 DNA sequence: TGTGCCAGCAGCTCACTGACGGACAGTGAAGCTTTCTTT. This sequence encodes CASSSLTDSEAFF.

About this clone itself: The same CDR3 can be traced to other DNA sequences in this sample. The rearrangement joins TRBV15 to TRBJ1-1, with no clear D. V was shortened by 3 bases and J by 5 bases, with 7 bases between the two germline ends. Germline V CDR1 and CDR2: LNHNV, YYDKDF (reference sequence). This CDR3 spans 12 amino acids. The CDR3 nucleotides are TGTGCCACCAGCAGGGCCAGGACTGAAGCTTTCTTT. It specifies CATSRARTEAFF.

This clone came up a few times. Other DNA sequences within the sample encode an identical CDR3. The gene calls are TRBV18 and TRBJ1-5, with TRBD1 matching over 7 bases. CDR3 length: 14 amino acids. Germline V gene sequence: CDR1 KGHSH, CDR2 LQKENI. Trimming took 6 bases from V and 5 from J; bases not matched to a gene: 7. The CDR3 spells CASSLRQGDQPQHF. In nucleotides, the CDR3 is TGTGCCAGCTCCCTCAGACAGGGAGATCAGCCCCAGCATTTT.

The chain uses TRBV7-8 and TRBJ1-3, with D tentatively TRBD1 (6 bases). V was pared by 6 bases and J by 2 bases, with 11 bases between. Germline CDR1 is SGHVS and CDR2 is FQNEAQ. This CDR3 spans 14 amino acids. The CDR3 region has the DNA TGTGCCAGCAGTCGAAACAGGGCTGGAAACACCATATATTTT. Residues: CASSRNRAGNTIYF. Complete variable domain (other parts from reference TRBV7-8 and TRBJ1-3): GAGVSQSPRYKVAKRGQDVALRCDPISGHVSLFWYQQALGQGPEFLTYFQNEAQLDKSGLPSDRFFAERPEGSVSTLKIQRTQQEDSAVYLCASSRNRAGNTIYFGEGSWLTVV.

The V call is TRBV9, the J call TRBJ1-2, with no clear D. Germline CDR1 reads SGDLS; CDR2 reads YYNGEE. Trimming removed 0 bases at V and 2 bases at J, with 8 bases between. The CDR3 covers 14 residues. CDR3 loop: CASSVAQANYGYTF. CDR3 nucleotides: TGTGCCAGCAGCGTAGCTCAGGCGAACTATGGCTACACCTTC.

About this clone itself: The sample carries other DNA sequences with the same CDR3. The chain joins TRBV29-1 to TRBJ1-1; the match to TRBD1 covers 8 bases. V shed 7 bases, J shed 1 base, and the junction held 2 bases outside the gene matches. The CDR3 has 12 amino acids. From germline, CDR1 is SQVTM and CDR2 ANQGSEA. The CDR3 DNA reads TGCAGCGCCGGACAGGGGAACACTGAAGCTTTCTTT. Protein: CSAGQGNTEAFF.

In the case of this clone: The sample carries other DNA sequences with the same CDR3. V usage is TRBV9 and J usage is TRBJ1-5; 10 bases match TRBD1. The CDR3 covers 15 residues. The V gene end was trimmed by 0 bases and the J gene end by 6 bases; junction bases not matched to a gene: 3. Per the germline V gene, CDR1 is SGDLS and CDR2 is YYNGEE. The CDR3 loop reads CASSVGQGAGQPQHF. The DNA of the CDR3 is TGTGCCAGCAGCGTAGGACAGGGGGCAGGTCAGCCCCAGCATTTT.

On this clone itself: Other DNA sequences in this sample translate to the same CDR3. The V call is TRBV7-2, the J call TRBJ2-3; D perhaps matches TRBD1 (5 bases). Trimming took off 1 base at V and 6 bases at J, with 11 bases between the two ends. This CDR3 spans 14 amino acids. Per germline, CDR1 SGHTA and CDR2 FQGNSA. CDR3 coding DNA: TGTGCCAGCAGCTTAGGGCTCAGGGCGGATACGCAGTATTTT. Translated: CASSLGLRADTQYF. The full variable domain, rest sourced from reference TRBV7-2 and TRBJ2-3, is GAGVSQSPSNKVTEKGKDVELRCDPISGHTALYWYRQSLGQGLEFLIYFQGNSAPDKSGLPSDRFSAERTGGSVSTLTIQRTQQEDSAVYLCASSLGLRADTQYFGPGTRLTVL.

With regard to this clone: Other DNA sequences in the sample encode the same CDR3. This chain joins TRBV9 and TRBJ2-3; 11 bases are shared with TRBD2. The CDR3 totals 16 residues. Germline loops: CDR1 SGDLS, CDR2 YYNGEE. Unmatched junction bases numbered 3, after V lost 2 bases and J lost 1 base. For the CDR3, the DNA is TGTGCCAGCAGCGTCCTGGGACTAGCGGGCACAGATACGCAGTATTTT. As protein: CASSVLGLAGTDTQYF.

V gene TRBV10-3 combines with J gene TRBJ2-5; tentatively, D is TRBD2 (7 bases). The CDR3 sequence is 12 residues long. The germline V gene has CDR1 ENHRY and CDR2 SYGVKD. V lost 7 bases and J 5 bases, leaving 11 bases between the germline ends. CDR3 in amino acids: CAIKGGDETQYF. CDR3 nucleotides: TGTGCCATCAAGGGGGGGGATGAGACCCAGTACTTC.

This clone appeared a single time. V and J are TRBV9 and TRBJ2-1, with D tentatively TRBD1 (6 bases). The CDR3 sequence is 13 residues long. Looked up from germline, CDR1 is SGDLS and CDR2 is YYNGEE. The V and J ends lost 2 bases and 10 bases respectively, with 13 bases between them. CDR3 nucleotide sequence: TGTGCCAGCAGCGTTGAACAGGGTCGGGAGCAGTTCTTC. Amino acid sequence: CASSVEQGREQFF.

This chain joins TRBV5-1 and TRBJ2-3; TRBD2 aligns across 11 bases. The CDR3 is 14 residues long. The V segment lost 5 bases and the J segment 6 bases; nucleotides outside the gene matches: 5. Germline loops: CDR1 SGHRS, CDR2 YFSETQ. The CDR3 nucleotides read TGCGCCAGCAGAATAGCGGGAGGGCTCGATACGCAGTATTTT. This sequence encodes CASRIAGGLDTQYF.

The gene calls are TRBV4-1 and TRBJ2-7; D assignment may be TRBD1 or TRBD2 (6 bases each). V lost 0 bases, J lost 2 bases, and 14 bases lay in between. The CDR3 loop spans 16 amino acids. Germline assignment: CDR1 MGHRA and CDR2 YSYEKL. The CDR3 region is CASSQDWRRGTYEQYF. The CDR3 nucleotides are TGCGCCAGCAGCCAAGATTGGCGGAGGGGGACCTACGAGCAGTACTTC.

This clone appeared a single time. The CDR3 is CASSRAAGTSGRGRGELFF. The CDR3 DNA sequence: TGTGCCAGCAGCCGCGCCGCCGGGACTAGCGGGCGGGGGCGCGGGGAGCTGTTTTTT. The chain uses TRBV11-2 and TRBJ2-2, with 12 bases aligning to TRBD2. This CDR3 is 19 amino acids long. Trimming removed 5 bases from V and 7 bases from J; junction bases left unmatched: 17. The germline gives CDR1 SGHAT, CDR2 FQNNGV.

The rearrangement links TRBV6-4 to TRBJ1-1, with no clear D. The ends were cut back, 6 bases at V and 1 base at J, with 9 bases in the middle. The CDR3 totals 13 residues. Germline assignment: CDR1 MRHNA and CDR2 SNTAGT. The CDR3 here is CASRLRQNTEAFF. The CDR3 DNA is TGTGCCAGCAGGTTAAGACAGAACACTGAAGCTTTCTTT.